What follows are 21 T cell receptor beta chains derived from one specimen sequenced in a study of hypomethylating agent response in myelodysplastic syndrome (dated by TCRdb to the early 2020s). Preparation of the library involved the immunoSEQ multiplex PCR assay. Not all clones reach the TCRdb copy of this immuneACCESS table, which keeps in-frame sequences only. Checked studies attribute under half of the gap to unresolved V genes and leave the rest unexplained. The sample table contains about 5,100 clones; only one count was recorded for approximately 80% of them. The ten largest account for roughly 17% of the sample. The sequencing used bone marrow, collected before or after starting hypomethylating agent treatment for myelodysplastic syndrome (not recorded which). All receptors come from a human donor with myelodysplastic syndrome.

This clone was counted a few times. The chain links TRBV19 to TRBJ1-2, with D possibly TRBD1 on 6 matching bases. The germline CDR1 and CDR2 sequences are LNHDA and SQIVND (reference sequence). The length of the CDR3 is 12 residues. Trimming stripped 6 bases from V and 5 bases from J, with 10 bases between. In DNA, the CDR3 is TGTGCCAGTAGCCAGACAGGTTATGGCTACACCTTC. Translation gives CASSQTGYGYTF. Supplemented by reference TRBV19 and TRBJ1-2, the full variable domain reads DGGITQSPKYLFRKEGQNVTLSCEQNLNHDAMYWYRQDPGQGLRLIYYSQIVNDFQKGDIAEGYSVSREKKESFPLTVTSAQKNPTAFYLCASSQTGYGYTFGSGTRLTVV.

The chain combines TRBV2 with TRBJ1-4; D remains ambiguous. The V gene's germline CDR1 is SNHLY and CDR2 FYNNEI. The CDR3 has 14 amino acids. Deletions cut 3 bases from V and 4 bases from J, with 9 bases between. CDR3 DNA sequence: TGTGCCAGCAGTGATGGGATTAGTAATGAAAAACTGTTTTTT. Protein product: CASSDGISNEKLFF.

Here the CDR3 reads CASSLRLAGGYQETQYF. In DNA, the CDR3 is TGTGCCAGCAGCTTAAGACTAGCGGGGGGGTATCAAGAGACCCAGTACTTC. The chain employs TRBV7-6 and TRBJ2-5; 14 nucleotides line up with TRBD2. The junction had 4 bases not matched to a gene; V was cut back by 2 bases and J by 2 bases. The length of the CDR3 is 17 residues. In germline, CDR1 is SGHVS, CDR2 FNYEAQ.

This chain connects TRBV7-2 to TRBJ1-2; D perhaps matches TRBD1 (6 bases). The CDR3 has 14 amino acids. Germline CDR1 and CDR2: SGHTA and FQGNSA. The germline V and J ends were trimmed by 4 bases and 6 bases, with 15 bases remaining between them. The CDR3 sequence: CASSSVQGVHGYTF. CDR3 nucleotides: TGTGCCAGCAGCTCCGTACAGGGAGTCCATGGCTACACCTTC.

The chain employs TRBV9 and TRBJ1-2; 10 nucleotides match TRBD1. Germline trimming cut 4 bases from V and 7 bases from J; bases unmatched to any gene: 13. The germline V gene encodes CDR1 SGDLS and CDR2 YYNGEE. There are 16 residues in the CDR3. CDR3 in amino acids: CASSPGQGRFVAGYTF. The CDR3 DNA reads as TGTGCCAGCAGCCCGGGACAGGGGCGTTTCGTGGCTGGCTACACCTTC.

The chain joins TRBV19 to TRBJ1-5, with a tentative D call TRBD1 (5 bases). Trimming removed 7 bases at V and 4 bases at J, with 14 bases between. Germline V gene sequence: CDR1 LNHDA, CDR2 SQIVND (reference sequence). There are 14 residues in the CDR3. The CDR3 DNA reads as TGTGCCAGTACCCCATGGGCAGGGAATCAGCCCCAGCATTTT. Translation: CASTPWAGNQPQHF.

The chain carries TRBV19 and TRBJ2-3; D unresolved. Trimming shortened V by 9 bases and J by 2 bases, and 18 bases separated the two germline ends. Per germline, CDR1 LNHDA and CDR2 SQIVND (reference sequence). The CDR3 totals 15 residues. This CDR3 reads CASATHSNFTDTQYF. The CDR3 nucleotides read TGTGCCAGCGCGACCCATAGCAACTTCACAGATACGCAGTATTTT.

Only a few counts were recorded for this clone. At one boundary the junction diverges from the germline segment, which might be a read error. This sequence joins TRBV4-1 and TRBJ1-6; D perhaps matches TRBD1 (5 bases). CDR3 length: 15 amino acids. The germline CDR1 and CDR2 sequences are MGHRA and YSYEKL. The CDR3 coding sequence is TGCGCCAGCAGGCAAGGGCAGGGTACCGGGCCACCCCTCCACTTT. It encodes CASRQGQGTGPPLHF.

This clone was seen a handful of times. The chain recombines TRBV30 with TRBJ1-1; 9 nucleotides match TRBD1. The CDR3 runs 14 residues. Germline assignment: CDR1 GTSNPN and CDR2 SVGIG (reference sequence). Germline trimming cut 0 bases from V and 6 bases from J; bases unmatched to any gene: 5. CDR3 loop: CAWSVKGTGPEAFF. The CDR3 coding sequence is TGTGCCTGGAGTGTAAAAGGGACAGGGCCTGAAGCTTTCTTT.

The CDR3 spells CAWNRNEKLFF. In nucleotides, the CDR3 is TGTGCCTGGAACAGAAATGAAAAACTGTTTTTT. J is TRBJ1-4 and V is TRBV30, with D uncertain. Trimming shortened V by 4 bases and J by 5 bases, and 5 bases separated the two germline ends. Germline CDR1 GTSNPN, CDR2 SVGIG (reference sequence). The CDR3 totals 11 residues.

The chain combines TRBV5-6 with TRBJ2-7, with 12 nucleotides matching TRBD1. CDR1 is SGHDT and CDR2 is YYEEEE in the germline V gene. CDR3 size: 14 residues. J gave up 7 bases and V 4 bases, and 6 bases lay outside the gene matches. The CDR3 DNA is TGTGCCAGCAGCCTGGGACAGGGGGCAAGGGAGCAGTACTTC. The encoded protein is CASSLGQGAREQYF.

The chain employs TRBV7-8 and TRBJ2-3, with 9 bases lining up with TRBD2. Germline values: CDR1 SGHVS, CDR2 FQNEAQ. V gave up 5 bases and J gave up 1 base; unmatched junction bases: 7. The CDR3 has 16 residues. CDR3 bases: TGTGCCAGCAGCGCCCGACTAGCGGTGGGCACAGATACGCAGTATTTT. This sequence encodes CASSARLAVGTDTQYF.

This CDR3 reads CASSQGVGDEKLFF. Written as DNA, the CDR3 is TGCGCCAGCAGCCAAGGTGTGGGTGATGAAAAACTGTTTTTT. The rearrangement links TRBV4-3 to TRBJ1-4, with no clear D. The V end was cut by 1 base, the J end by 6 bases, with 9 bases between. The germline gives CDR1 LGHNA, CDR2 YSLEER. CDR3 size: 14 residues.

By its share, this clone is large. This chain connects TRBV6-6 to TRBJ1-2; perhaps TRBD1 as D (5 bases). With 6 bases removed from V and 4 bases from J, the gap between germline ends came to 15 bases. The CDR3 loop spans 14 amino acids. Germline V lookup: CDR1 MNHNY, CDR2 SVGAGI (reference sequence). For the CDR3, the DNA is TGTGCCAGCAGGTTCCCTACAGGTTCCTATGGCTACACCTTC. This encodes CASRFPTGSYGYTF.

The V gene is TRBV6-1, the J gene TRBJ1-5; the D gene is possibly TRBD1 (5 bases). Trimming cost V 0 bases and J 0 bases, with 12 bases left between them. The CDR3 extends over 17 amino acids. Germline CDR1 and CDR2: MNHNS and SASEGT. CDR3 DNA: TGTGCCAGCAGTGAAGCGTGGCAGGGAAATAGCAATCAGCCCCAGCATTTT. It translates to CASSEAWQGNSNQPQHF.

V gene TRBV9 combines with J gene TRBJ1-3, with 9 bases that match TRBD1. Germline V gene lookup returns CDR1 SGDLS and CDR2 YYNGEE. The V and J ends lost 3 bases and 3 bases, in that order; junction bases with no gene match: 7. The CDR3 extends over 16 amino acids. The CDR3 region has the DNA TGTGCCAGCAGCGCCCTAACAGGGGGCAATGGAAACACCATATATTTT. It is translated as CASSALTGGNGNTIYF.

V and J are TRBV7-4 and TRBJ1-1, with unresolved D. Germline assignment: CDR1 SGHVT and CDR2 SQSDAQ. There are 11 residues in the CDR3. Trimming removed 2 bases at V and 11 bases at J, with 9 bases between. The CDR3 loop reads CASSLWSSAFF. CDR3 sequence (DNA): TGTGCCAGCAGCTTATGGTCCTCGGCTTTCTTT.

This sequence joins TRBV27 and TRBJ2-7; unclear D gene. The V end lost 1 base, the J end lost 2 bases, and 9 bases lay between the germline ends. The CDR3 length is 14 residues. CDR1 and CDR2 from the germline V gene are MNHEY and SMNVEV (reference sequence). The CDR3 reads CASSLFASTYEQYF. Written as DNA, the CDR3 is TGTGCCAGCAGTTTATTTGCCAGCACCTACGAGCAGTACTTC.

This clone appeared a few times. V usage is TRBV19 and J usage is TRBJ2-7; 8 bases align to TRBD2. Germline V gives CDR1 LNHDA, CDR2 SQIVND (reference sequence). V shed 4 bases and J 4 bases; nucleotides not matched to a gene: 9. CDR3 length: 15 amino acids. The CDR3 loop is CASSTPEAGVYEQYF. The CDR3 DNA is TGTGCCAGTAGTACCCCCGAAGCGGGGGTGTACGAGCAGTACTTC. Full variable domain (remainder filled in from reference TRBV19 and TRBJ2-7): DGGITQSPKYLFRKEGQNVTLSCEQNLNHDAMYWYRQDPGQGLRLIYYSQIVNDFQKGDIAEGYSVSREKKESFPLTVTSAQKNPTAFYLCASSTPEAGVYEQYFGPGTRLTVT.

The CDR3 bases are TGTGCCAGCAGCTTCGGAGGGCTTCAGCCCCAGCATTTT. It is translated as CASSFGGLQPQHF. The rearrangement links TRBV7-8 to TRBJ1-5; no clear D. V gave up 3 bases and J gave up 6 bases, with 9 bases separating them. Germline-derived CDR1 and CDR2 are SGHVS and FQNEAQ. The CDR3 totals 13 residues.

The rearrangement links TRBV7-2 to TRBJ1-6, with D perhaps TRBD1 (5 bases). CDR3 size: 14 residues. Germline V gene data show CDR1 as SGHTA and CDR2 as FQGNSA. Trimming took 3 bases from V and 7 from J, leaving 10 bases between them. CDR3 nucleotides: TGTGCCAGCAGCTTTCAGGGCTCAAATTCACCCCTCCACTTT. It yields the protein CASSFQGSNSPLHF.